This T cell receptor beta chain appears in the sequencing data of a study of blood T cell repertoires in COVID-19. Study overall: Both acute and convalescent COVID-19 samples were obtained from the United States, Italy and Spain. Sources were T cells, B-cell-depleted T cells, or PBMCs; the material itself was cDNA or gDNA.

Per germline, CDR1 SQVTM and CDR2 ANQGSEA. Between the trimmed V and J ends, which lost 4 bases and 0 bases, there was a span of 9 bases. The CDR3 runs 13 residues. Authors' data handling: Estimated nucleated cell counts came from reference gene primer amplification. Sequencing was performed with immunoSEQ multiplex PCR; in TCRdb, only in-frame clones are kept and a portion is missing. The V and J calls and clone size are taken from that table; D and trimming were inferred from the DNA. The sample records 150,000 to 200,000 clones, approximately 90% being singletons. This chain links TRBV29-1 with TRBJ1-2; TRBD1 is a possible D gene (6 bases). What was sequenced was peripheral blood. The TCR was taken from a man aged 35 to 55 with active or convalescent COVID-19. Here the CDR3 DNA reads TGCAGCGTTGCGGGGACACCTAACTATGGCTACACCTTC. This codes for CSVAGTPNYGYTF.